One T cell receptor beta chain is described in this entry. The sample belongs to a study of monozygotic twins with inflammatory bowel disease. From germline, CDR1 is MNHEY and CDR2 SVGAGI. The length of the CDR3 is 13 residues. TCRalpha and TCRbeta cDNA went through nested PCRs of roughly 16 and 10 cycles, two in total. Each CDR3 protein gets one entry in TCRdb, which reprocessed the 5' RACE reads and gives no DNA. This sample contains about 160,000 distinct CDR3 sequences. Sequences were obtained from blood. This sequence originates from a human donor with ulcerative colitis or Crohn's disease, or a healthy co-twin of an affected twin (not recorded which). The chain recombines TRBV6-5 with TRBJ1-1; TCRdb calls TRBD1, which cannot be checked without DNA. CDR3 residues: CASSYSGGGAAFF.